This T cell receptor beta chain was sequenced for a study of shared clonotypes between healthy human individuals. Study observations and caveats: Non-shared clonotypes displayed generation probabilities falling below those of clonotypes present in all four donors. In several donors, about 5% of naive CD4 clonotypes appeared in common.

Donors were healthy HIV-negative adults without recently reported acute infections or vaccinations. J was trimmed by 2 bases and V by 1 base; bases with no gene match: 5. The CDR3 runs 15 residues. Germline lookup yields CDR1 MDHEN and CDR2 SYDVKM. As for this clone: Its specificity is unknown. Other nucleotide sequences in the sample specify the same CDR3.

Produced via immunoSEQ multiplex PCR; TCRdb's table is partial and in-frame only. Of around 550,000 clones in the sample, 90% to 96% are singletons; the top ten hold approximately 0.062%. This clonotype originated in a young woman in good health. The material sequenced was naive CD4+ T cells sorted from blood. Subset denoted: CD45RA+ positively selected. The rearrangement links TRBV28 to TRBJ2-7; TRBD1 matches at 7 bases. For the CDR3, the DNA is TGTGCCAGCAGTTTATCCGGGACAGCTACCTACGAGCAGTACTTC. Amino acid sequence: CASSLSGTATYEQYF.